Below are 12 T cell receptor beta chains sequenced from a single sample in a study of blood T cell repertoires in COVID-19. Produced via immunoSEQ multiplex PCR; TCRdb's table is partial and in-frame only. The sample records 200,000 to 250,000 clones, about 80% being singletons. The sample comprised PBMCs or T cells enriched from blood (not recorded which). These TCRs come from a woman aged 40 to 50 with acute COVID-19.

The CDR3: CASSLALAGGPGTDTQYF. The CDR3 nucleotides are TGCGCCAGCAGCTTGGCCTTAGCGGGAGGGCCGGGCACAGATACGCAGTATTTT. The rearrangement uses TRBV5-1 and TRBJ2-3; 11 bases are a match to TRBD2. CDR1 is SGHRS, CDR2 YFSETQ, per germline. V lost 0 bases and J lost 1; bases outside the gene matches: 7. The CDR3 contains 18 residues.

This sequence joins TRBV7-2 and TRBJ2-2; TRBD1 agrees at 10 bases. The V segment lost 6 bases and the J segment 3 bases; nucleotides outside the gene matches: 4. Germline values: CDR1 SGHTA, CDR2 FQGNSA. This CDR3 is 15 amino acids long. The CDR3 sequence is CASRVDRGHTGELFF. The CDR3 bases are TGTGCCAGCAGGGTCGACAGGGGGCACACCGGGGAGCTGTTTTTT.

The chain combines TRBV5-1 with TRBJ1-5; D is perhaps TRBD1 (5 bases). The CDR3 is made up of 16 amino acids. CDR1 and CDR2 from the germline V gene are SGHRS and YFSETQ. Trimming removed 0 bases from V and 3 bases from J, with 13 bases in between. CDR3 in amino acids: CASSLEGLHNNQPQHF. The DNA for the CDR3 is TGCGCCAGCAGCTTGGAGGGACTACATAACAATCAGCCCCAGCATTTT.

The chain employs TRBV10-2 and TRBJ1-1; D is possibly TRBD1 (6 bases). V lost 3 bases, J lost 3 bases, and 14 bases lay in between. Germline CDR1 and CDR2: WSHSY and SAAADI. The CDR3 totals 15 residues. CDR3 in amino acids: CASSDLAGDDTEAFF. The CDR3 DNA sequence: TGCGCCAGCAGTGATCTGGCAGGGGATGACACTGAAGCTTTCTTT.

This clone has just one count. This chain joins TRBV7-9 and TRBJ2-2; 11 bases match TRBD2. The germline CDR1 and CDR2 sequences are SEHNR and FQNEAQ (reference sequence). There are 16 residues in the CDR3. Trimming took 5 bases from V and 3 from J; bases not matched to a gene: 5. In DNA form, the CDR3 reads TGTGCCAGCAGCCCCTTAGCGGGGGGGTACACCGGGGAGCTGTTTTTT. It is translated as CASSPLAGGYTGELFF.

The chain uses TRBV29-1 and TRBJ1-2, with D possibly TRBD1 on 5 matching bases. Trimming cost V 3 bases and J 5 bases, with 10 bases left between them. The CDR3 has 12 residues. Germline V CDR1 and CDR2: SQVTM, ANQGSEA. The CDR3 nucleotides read TGCAGCGTTGAGACCAGGGATTATGGCTACACCTTC. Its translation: CSVETRDYGYTF. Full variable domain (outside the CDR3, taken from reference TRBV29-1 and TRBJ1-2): SAVISQKPSRDICQRGTSLTIQCQVDSQVTMMFWYRQQPGQSLTLIATANQGSEATYESGFVIDKFPISRPNLTFSTLTVSNMSPEDSSIYLCSVETRDYGYTFGSGTRLTVV.

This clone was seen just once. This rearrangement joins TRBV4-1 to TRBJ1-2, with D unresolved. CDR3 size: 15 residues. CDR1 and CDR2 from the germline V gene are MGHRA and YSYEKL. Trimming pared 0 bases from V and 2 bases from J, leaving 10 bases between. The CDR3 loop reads CASSQDSHKNYGYTF. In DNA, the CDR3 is TGCGCCAGCAGCCAAGATAGCCACAAAAACTATGGCTACACCTTC.

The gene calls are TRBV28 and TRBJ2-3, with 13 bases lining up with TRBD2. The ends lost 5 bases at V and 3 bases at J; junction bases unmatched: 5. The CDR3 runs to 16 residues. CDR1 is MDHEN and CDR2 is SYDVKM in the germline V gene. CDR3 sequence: CASSETSGRATDTQYF. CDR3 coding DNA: TGTGCCAGCAGTGAAACTAGCGGGAGGGCGACAGATACGCAGTATTTT. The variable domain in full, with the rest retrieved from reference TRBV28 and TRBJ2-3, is DVKVTQSSRYLVKRTGEKVFLECVQDMDHENMFWYRQDPGLGLRLIYFSYDVKMKEKGDIPEGYSVSREKKERFSLILESASTNQTSMYLCASSETSGRATDTQYFGPGTRLTVL.

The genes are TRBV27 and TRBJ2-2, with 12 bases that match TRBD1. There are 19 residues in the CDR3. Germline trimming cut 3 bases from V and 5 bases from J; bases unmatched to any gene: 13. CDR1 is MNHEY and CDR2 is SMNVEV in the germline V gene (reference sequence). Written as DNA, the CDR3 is TGTGCCAGCAGTTTGCGAGCCGGGACAGGGGGCGTTAGGACCGGGGAGCTGTTTTTT. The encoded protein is CASSLRAGTGGVRTGELFF.

In DNA, the CDR3 is TGTGCCAGCAGTTTGGCGGGAGTCTACGAGCAGTACTTC. This translates into CASSLAGVYEQYF. The V and J genes are TRBV28 and TRBJ2-7; 7 bases align to TRBD2. The CDR3 runs 13 residues. V lost 3 bases, J lost 3 bases, and 2 bases stayed unmatched. The germline CDR1 and CDR2 sequences are MDHEN and SYDVKM.

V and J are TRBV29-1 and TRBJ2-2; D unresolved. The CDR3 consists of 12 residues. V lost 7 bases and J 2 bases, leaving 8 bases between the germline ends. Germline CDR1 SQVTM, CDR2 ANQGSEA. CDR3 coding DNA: TGCAGCGGGCAGGAAAACACCGGGGAGCTGTTTTTT. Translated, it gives CSGQENTGELFF.

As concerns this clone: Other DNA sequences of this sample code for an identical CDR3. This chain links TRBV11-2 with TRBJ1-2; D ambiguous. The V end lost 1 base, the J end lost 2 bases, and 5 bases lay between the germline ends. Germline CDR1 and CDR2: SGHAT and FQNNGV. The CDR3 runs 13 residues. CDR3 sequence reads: CASSLGHNYGYTF. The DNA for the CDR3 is TGTGCCAGCAGCTTAGGGCACAACTATGGCTACACCTTC.